These 20 T cell receptor beta chains share one sample of origin, sequenced in a study of blood T cells in healthy people across ages. The authors ran a second PCR of roughly 6 to 12 cycles using a sample-barcoded 5' primer and a J-beta primer mix. MiXCR was run by TCRdb on the 5' RACE reads, yielding one entry per CDR3 protein. The data show roughly 550,000 distinct CDR3 sequences, with 24% seen just once and under 9% held by the top ten. The sample was also reused in another study, on T cells of mothers and their children.

Sequences were obtained from blood. These receptors were collected from a boy aged 10-17 years in good health.

In this sample, this clonotype turned up a few times. The chain joins TRBV11-2 to TRBJ2-3; 8 positions agree with TRBD2. V lost 5 bases, J lost 0 bases, and 7 bases stayed unmatched. Germline assignment: CDR1 SGHAT and CDR2 FQNNGV. The CDR3 runs 16 residues. The CDR3 DNA sequence: TGTGCCAGCAGCCTCCTGAGCGGGAGCAGCACAGATACGCAGTATTTT. Translation: CASSLLSGSSTDTQYF.

There are a few counts of this clonotype. The chain joins TRBV2 to TRBJ1-1; 7 bases are a match to TRBD1. J was trimmed by 4 bases and V by 7 bases; bases with no gene match: 9. The CDR3 has 14 amino acids. Germline CDR1 SNHLY, CDR2 FYNNEI. The CDR3 bases are TGTGCCAGCACGGACTTTCAGGGGGGCACTGAAGCTTTCTTT. Amino acid sequence: CASTDFQGGTEAFF.

This clonotype has more than one count but fewer than ten. The rearrangement uses TRBV20-1 and TRBJ2-5; TRBD2 matches at 10 bases. The DNA end favors TRBJ2-7, so the J call may be wrong. The CDR3 contains 15 residues. Germline V gene lookup returns CDR1 DFQATT and CDR2 SNEGSKA (reference sequence). CDR3 nucleotides: TGCAGTGCTAGAGAGCGCCCTAGCGGGAGCCACGAGCAGTACTTC. Translation: CSARERPSGSHEQYF.

This clonotype was detected a few times. The gene calls are TRBV20-1 and TRBJ1-6; TRBD1 might be the D (5 bases). The CDR3 totals 16 residues. Germline CDR1 is DFQATT and CDR2 is SNEGSKA (reference sequence). Trimming removed 2 bases from V and 9 bases from J, with 20 bases in between. The CDR3 is CSARPPRRDRGSPLHF. The DNA for the CDR3 is TGCAGTGCTAGACCTCCTCGCAGGGACCGGGGTTCACCCCTCCACTTT.

The V gene is TRBV10-3, the J gene TRBJ2-5; 7 bases fit TRBD1. The CDR3 extends over 17 amino acids. V shed 0 bases and J 1 base; nucleotides not matched to a gene: 8. Germline CDR1 reads ENHRY; CDR2 reads SYGVKD. The CDR3 nucleotides are TGTGCCATCAGTGAGTCGGTTTACAGGGGATCCCAAGAGACCCAGTACTTC. Translation gives CAISESVYRGSQETQYF.

This clonotype was seen many times. This chain joins TRBV29-1 and TRBJ2-5, with TRBD2 identical over 9 bases. The end of the DNA fits TRBJ2-1 better, so the J call may be wrong. Germline CDR1 and CDR2: SQVTM and ANQGSEA. This CDR3 comprises 15 residues. The CDR3 nucleotides are TGCAGCGTTTTCGCGGGAGGGCCCTCTTACAATGAGCAGTTCTTC. It translates to CSVFAGGPSYNEQFF.

This clonotype was observed a few times. The CDR3 region has the DNA TGTGCCAGCAGCGTAGAGGACCGCCAAGAGACCCAGTACTTC. It codes for CASSVEDRQETQYF. This sequence joins TRBV9 and TRBJ2-5; D unclear. The CDR3 length is 14 residues. Germline V gene lookup returns CDR1 SGDLS and CDR2 YYNGEE. Trimming removed 0 bases from V and 1 base from J, with 7 bases in between.

The chain carries TRBV4-1 and TRBJ2-1, with 9 bases matching TRBD2. J was trimmed by 3 bases and V by 1 base; bases with no gene match: 7. The germline gives CDR1 MGHRA, CDR2 YSYEKL. The CDR3 is 17 residues long. CDR3 residues: CASSQAGGTSNYNEQFF. The DNA for the CDR3 is TGCGCCAGCAGCCAAGCGGGAGGGACTAGCAACTACAATGAGCAGTTCTTC.

This clonotype was seen a handful of times. The CDR3 reads CASGLGRGTDTQYF. CDR3 coding DNA: TGTGCCAGCGGGCTCGGGAGAGGCACAGATACGCAGTATTTT. The J gene is TRBJ2-3, the V gene TRBV27; D is perhaps TRBD2 (6 bases). The CDR3 runs 14 residues. Germline V lookup: CDR1 MNHEY, CDR2 SMNVEV (reference sequence). V dropped 8 bases and J dropped 1 base, with 13 bases sitting between them.

The chain couples TRBV6-2 or TRBV6-3 to TRBJ2-5; possible D gene TRBD2, 6 bases. TRBJ2-1 matches the DNA end more closely, so the J call is doubtful. Germline loops: CDR1 MNHEY, CDR2 SVGEGT. The CDR3 is 17 amino acids. The CDR3 nucleotides read TGTGCCAGCAGCTCCGGGGGAGATCCGAGGAAGACCAATGAGCAGTTCTTC. Its protein is CASSSGGDPRKTNEQFF.

The chain links TRBV13 to TRBJ1-1; D is unresolved. The CDR3 consists of 16 residues. The germline CDR1 and CDR2 sequences are PRHDT and FYEKMQ (reference sequence). Deletions cut 5 bases from V and 4 bases from J, with 20 bases between. CDR3 coding DNA: TGTGCCAGCAGCCGGAGGGATAAGGCAATGAGCACTGAAGCTTTCTTT. Translated, it gives CASSRRDKAMSTEAFF.

The chain is built from TRBV12-3 or TRBV12-4 and TRBJ1-1; weak D call: TRBD1 (6 bases). This CDR3 contains 15 residues. Trimming pared 2 bases from V and 0 bases from J, leaving 10 bases between. The CDR3 DNA is TGTGCCAGCAGTTTAATGGCAGGGGTGAACACTGAAGCTTTCTTT. Its translation: CASSLMAGVNTEAFF.

V is TRBV4-3 and J is TRBJ2-2, with D maybe TRBD2 (5 bases). Germline-derived CDR1 and CDR2 are LGHNA and YSLEER. V dropped 4 bases and J dropped 6 bases, with 12 bases sitting between them. This CDR3 is 14 amino acids long. The CDR3 spells CASSRWGDAGELFF. The DNA of the CDR3 is TGCGCCAGCAGCCGCTGGGGAGACGCCGGGGAGCTGTTTTTT.

This clonotype was seen a handful of times. V and J are TRBV4-1 and TRBJ2-5, with TRBD2 matching over 10 bases. The end of the DNA aligns better with TRBJ2-1, so the J call may be wrong. Germline CDR1 and CDR2: MGHRA and YSYEKL. This CDR3 has 15 residues. The CDR3 protein is CASSQAGLASPEQFF. The CDR3 DNA reads as TGCGCCAGCAGCCAAGCGGGACTAGCGAGCCCGGAGCAGTTCTTC.

This clonotype was seen a few times. J is TRBJ2-3 and V is TRBV25-1; D is ambiguous. V was trimmed by 1 base and J by 2 bases, leaving 10 bases between them. The germline V gene encodes CDR1 MGHDK and CDR2 SYGVNS. This CDR3 region has 15 residues. DNA of the CDR3: TGTGCCAGCAGTGAATCCGGCAGAAACACAGATACGCAGTATTTT. It specifies CASSESGRNTDTQYF.

In its sample, this clonotype was seen a few times. V is TRBV7-9 and J is TRBJ2-1; 7 positions agree with TRBD2. The CDR3 consists of 17 residues. Germline lookup yields CDR1 SEHNR and CDR2 FQNEAQ (reference sequence). V dropped 5 bases and J dropped 5; count of bases not matched to a gene: 15. The CDR3 reads CASSPIRGRGVDNEQFF. The CDR3 DNA is TGTGCCAGCAGCCCAATCCGCGGACGGGGGGTCGACAATGAGCAGTTCTTC.

Only a few counts were recorded for this clonotype. The chain couples TRBV28 to TRBJ2-4, with 11 bases aligning to TRBD2. There are 19 residues in the CDR3. The junction had 13 bases not matched to a gene; V was cut back by 6 bases and J by 0 bases. Germline V gene lookup returns CDR1 MDHEN and CDR2 SYDVKM. The CDR3 reads CASSATGTSGALAKNIQYF. As DNA, the CDR3 is TGTGCCAGCAGCGCCACTGGGACTAGCGGCGCCCTAGCCAAAAACATTCAGTACTTC.

This clonotype has a handful of counts. The gene calls are TRBV6-5 and TRBJ2-5, with TRBD2 as a possible D gene (6 bases). Germline values: CDR1 MNHEY, CDR2 SVGAGI. The CDR3 consists of 12 residues. V was shortened by 6 bases and J by 7 bases, with 12 bases between the two germline ends. CDR3 nucleotides: TGTGCCAGCAGCCCTGCCGGGGGGACCCAGTACTTC. The encoded protein is CASSPAGGTQYF.

This clonotype has more than one count but fewer than ten. The chain employs TRBV6-5 and TRBJ2-3; D not resolved. In germline, CDR1 is MNHEY, CDR2 SVGAGI. There are 12 residues in the CDR3. V lost 6 bases to trimming and J lost 4 bases, with 8 bases between them. In DNA, the CDR3 is TGTGCCAGCAGCCCCAGGTCAGATACGCAGTATTTT. Translating gives CASSPRSDTQYF.

V is TRBV7-9 and J is TRBJ2-3, with TRBD2 matching over 7 bases. The V and J ends lost 0 bases and 6 bases, in that order; junction bases with no gene match: 3. The CDR3 contains 14 residues. Germline CDR1 and CDR2: SEHNR and FQNEAQ (reference sequence). The CDR3 reads CASSLAGRVDTQYF. In DNA form, the CDR3 reads TGTGCCAGCAGCTTAGCGGGGAGGGTGGATACGCAGTATTTT.